A single sample gave rise to the 2 T cell receptor beta chains below, sequenced in a study of beta chain features in type 1 diabetes. These receptors' antigens are unknown. Reverse transcription of all isolated RNA meant that expressed TCRB transcripts were sequenced. Assay used: immunoSEQ multiplex PCR; TCRdb lists only in-frame clones, some missing. In the table there are 150,000 to 200,000 clones, roughly 60% of which are singletons. Findings of the study overall: Type 1 diabetes patients had moderately but significantly shorter TCRB CDR3s in all four CD4+ subsets.

The sequenced sample consisted of naive CD4+ T cells from blood. The receptors here all came from a man between 25 and 39 years old with type 1 diabetes.

The V gene is TRBV11-2, the J gene TRBJ2-6; D remains ambiguous. The V gene's germline CDR1 is SGHAT and CDR2 FQNNGV. Deletions cut 3 bases from V and 0 bases from J, with 3 bases between. The CDR3 has 14 residues. CDR3 DNA sequence: TGTGCCAGCAGCTTCACCTCTGGGGCCAACGTCCTGACTTTC. Translated: CASSFTSGANVLTF.

This clone was seen a handful of times. This chain uses TRBV15 with TRBJ2-3; the D gene is possibly TRBD2 (5 bases). V dropped 1 base and J dropped 6 bases, with 11 bases sitting between them. CDR1 is LNHNV and CDR2 is YYDKDF in the germline V gene (reference sequence). The CDR3 length is 14 residues. CDR3 in amino acids: CATSRVQERDTQYF. In DNA, the CDR3 is TGTGCCACCAGCAGAGTTCAGGAGCGGGATACGCAGTATTTT.